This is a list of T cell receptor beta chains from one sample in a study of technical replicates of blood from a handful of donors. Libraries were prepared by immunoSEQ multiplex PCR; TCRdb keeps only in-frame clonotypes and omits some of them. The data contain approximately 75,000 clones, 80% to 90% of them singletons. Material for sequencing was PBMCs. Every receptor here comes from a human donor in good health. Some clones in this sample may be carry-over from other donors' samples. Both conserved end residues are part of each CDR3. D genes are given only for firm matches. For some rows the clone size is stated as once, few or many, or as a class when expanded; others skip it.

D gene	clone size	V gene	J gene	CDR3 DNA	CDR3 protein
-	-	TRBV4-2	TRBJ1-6	TGTGCCAGCAGCGAGACAGGTGTGTCACCCCTCCACTTT	CASSETGVSPLHF
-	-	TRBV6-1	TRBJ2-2	TGTGCCAGCAGATTGACCAGGACTGACGTCGTGCTGTTTTTT	CASRLTRTDVVLFF
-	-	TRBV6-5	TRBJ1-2	TGTGCCAGCAGTTACAACTCTCGGGGAGATGGCTATGGCTACACCTTC	CASSYNSRGDGYGYTF
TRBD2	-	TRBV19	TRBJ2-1	TGTGCCAGTAGTTTAGAACGGGGGGTCCGGGTTTTCTTC	CASSLERGVRVFF
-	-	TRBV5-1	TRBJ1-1	TGCGCCAGCAGCGCCGCCGGGGGTTACACTGAAGCTTTCTTT	CASSAAGGYTEAFF
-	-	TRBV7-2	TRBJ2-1	TGTGCCAGCAGCTTTAGACTAGACCCTCTCAATGAGCAGTTCTTC	CASSFRLDPLNEQFF
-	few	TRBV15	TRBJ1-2	TGTGCCACCAGCAGAGATCGACGGGACATCCTCACCTTC	CATSRDRRDILTF
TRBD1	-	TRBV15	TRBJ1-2	TGTGCCACCAGCAAAAGACAGGGGGGTGATGGTGGCTACACCTTC	CATSKRQGGDGGYTF
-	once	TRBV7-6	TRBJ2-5	TGTGCCAGCAGCGGTCGCGTAGAGACCCAGTACTTC	CASSGRVETQYF
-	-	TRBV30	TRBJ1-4	TGTGCCCGGGGAGCCCCCGGATTTGAAAAACTGTTTTTT	CARGAPGFEKLFF
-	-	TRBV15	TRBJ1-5	TGTGCCACCAGCAGAGGTGAGATCCGCAATCAGCCCCAGCATTTT	CATSRGEIRNQPQHF
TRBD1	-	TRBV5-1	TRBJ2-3	TGCGCCAGCAGCGTCGGACAGGGCTCGTCGACAGATACGCAGTATTTT	CASSVGQGSSTDTQYF
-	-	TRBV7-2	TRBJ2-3	TGTGCCAGCAGCCTCAGGTCGACGATAGATACGCAGTATTTT	CASSLRSTIDTQYF
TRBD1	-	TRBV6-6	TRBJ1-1	TGTGCCATCAACAGGGGGATGAACACTGAAGCTTTCTTT	CAINRGMNTEAFF
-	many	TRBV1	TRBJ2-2	TGCACCAGCAGCCAGACAGGGTTTACCGGGGAGCTGTTTTTT	CTSSQTGFTGELFF
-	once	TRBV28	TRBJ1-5	TGTGCCAGCAGTTACATATCTGGAGTTCAGCCCCAGCATTTT	CASSYISGVQPQHF
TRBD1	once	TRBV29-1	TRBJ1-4	TGCAGCGGGACAGGGGTCGATGAAAAACTGTTTTTT	CSGTGVDEKLFF
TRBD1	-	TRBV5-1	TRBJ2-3	TGCGCCACCCGGGCGGGGACAGGGGGCACAGATACGCAGTATTTT	CATRAGTGGTDTQYF
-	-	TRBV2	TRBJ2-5	TGTGCCAGCAATGTCGGACTGACCCAGACCCAGTACTTC	CASNVGLTQTQYF
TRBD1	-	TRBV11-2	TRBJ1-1	TGTGCCAGCAGCGGATCACAGGGGGCGCGCACTGAAGCTTTCTTT	CASSGSQGARTEAFF
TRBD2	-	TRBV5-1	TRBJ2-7	TGCGCCAGCAGCGGCCAGCGGGGGGACCCCCACGAGCAGTACTTC	CASSGQRGDPHEQYF
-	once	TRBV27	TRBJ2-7	TGTGCCAGCTCGAGCGGAGGGTGGCCCTACGAGCAGTACTTC	CASSSGGWPYEQYF
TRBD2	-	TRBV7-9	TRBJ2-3	TGTGCCAGCAGCTTAAGGGTTAGCGGGAAGAAAGATACGCAGTATTTT	CASSLRVSGKKDTQYF
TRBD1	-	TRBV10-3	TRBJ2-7	TGTGCCATCAGTGGTGGGACAGGGGGCATGTACGAGCAGTACTTC	CAISGGTGGMYEQYF